The entry below describes one TCR beta chain. Antigen: not known. This sample is drawn from a study of vaccination and CD4 T cells after COVID-19. On the study more broadly: Convalescent donors totaled six males and four females, including two who were Hispanic. Post-COVID samples had a sampling time that fell a median around 100 days after diagnosis (range 35 to 161). The authors exposed cells to overlapping spike peptides derived from SARS-CoV-2, HCoV-NL63, HCoV-OC43 and HCoV-229E.

The treatment denotes: roughly 10-day PBMC culture with coronavirus spike peptide pools or control peptides (ViraFEST assay). V lost 0 bases to trimming and J lost 0 bases, with 9 bases between them. The CDR3 covers 15 residues. In germline, CDR1 is MNHEY, CDR2 SVGAGI. Cultured CD4+ T cells had their DNA profiled by the Oncomine TCR Beta short-read assay. TCRdb ran MiXCR on the PCR reads and lists one entry per CDR3 protein. This sample has some 13,000 distinct CDR3 sequences, with approximately 64% found just once. The source of this sequence is a human donor who had recovered from COVID-19. The rearrangement links TRBV6-5 to TRBJ2-7; D is ambiguous. Sequenced input: CD4+ T cells from blood, cultured in vitro. The CDR3 DNA is TGTGCCAGCAGTTACTCGACGGTTAGCTCCTACGAGCAGTACTTC. This encodes CASSYSTVSSYEQYF.